This T cell receptor (beta chain) stems from a study of PD-L1 blockade in urothelial cancer. For the study at large: The patients' atezolizumab therapy, 1,200 mg intravenously every 3 weeks, started at some point between 2014 and 2016. About nine tenths of the roughly 30 patients were men whose urothelial cancer was bladder-origin. Study findings and constraints: When pretreatment blood TCR clonality was below the median, it predicted better survival. At 3 weeks on treatment, tumor-associated clones expanded more with durable benefit.

The germline V and J ends were trimmed by 1 base and 4 bases, with 11 bases remaining between them. Germline CDR1 reads MNHEY; CDR2 reads SMNVEV (reference sequence). The CDR3 sequence is 14 residues long. This clone came up once. The antigen is undetermined. Sequencing was performed with immunoSEQ multiplex PCR; in TCRdb, only in-frame clones are kept and a portion is missing. The table has about 69,000 clones, 70% to 90% seen once. This chain uses TRBV27 with TRBJ2-7; D is perhaps TRBD1 (7 bases). The TCR comes from a man between 60 and 70 years old with urothelial cancer. The sequencing here drew on PBMCs, taken around atezolizumab (anti-PD-L1) treatment. CDR3 residues: CASSLWGDSYEQYF. DNA for the CDR3: TGTGCCAGCAGTTTATGGGGGGACAGTTACGAGCAGTACTTC.